Reported below is one T cell receptor (beta chain). This sample was taken from a study of patients and donors after allogeneic stem cell transplantation. The CDR3 spans 14 residues. V gave up 2 bases and J gave up 8 bases; unmatched junction bases: 5. MiXCR, applied by TCRdb to the RT-PCR reads, yields one record per CDR3 protein. The sample consists of about a million distinct CDR3 sequences, approximately 18% of them appearing once. This receptor was taken from a human donor who was either an allogeneic HSCT recipient or a stem cell or donor lymphocyte infusion donor (not recorded which). It is not recorded whose cells these are; they may come from a transplant donor. The J gene is TRBJ1-2, the V gene TRBV12-3 or TRBV12-4; 10 positions match TRBD1. The material sequenced was blood, either unsorted or a sorted T cell fraction (not recorded which). The CDR3 nucleotides are TGTGCCAGCAGTTTATTTGGGACAGGGGAAGGCTACACCTTC. As protein: CASSLFGTGEGYTF.